This T cell receptor (beta chain) was documented in a study of blood T cell repertoires in COVID-19 (dated by TCRdb to 2018 to 2021). At the level of the whole study: The collaborator samples originated in the United States, Italy and Spain and spanned the acute and convalescent phases of COVID-19. Where available, HLA class I and class II types were obtained from metadata supplied by the sample provider rather than from assay-based typing. The repertoires were released in a freely available public database intended as a resource for research on the immune response to SARS-CoV-2. The dataset comprised deeply sampled blood TCRbeta repertoires from subjects exposed to, actively infected with, or recovered from COVID-19. A de-identified subject ID, COVID-19 status, age in years and sex were almost always included in the sample metadata. The samples were drawn from two sources: the first 160 participants of the ongoing ImmuneRACE study, and fewer than 1,500 subjects contributed by 6 global collaborators. The prospective study material was composed of cDNA or gDNA derived from T cells, B-cell-depleted T cells, or PBMCs. General findings and caveats noted by the study authors: The quantity of clinical and demographic metadata differed by source and by participant and was supplied without curation.

Concerning this clone: Its antigen is currently not known. One base away there is no much larger clone; base qualities are not given.

Germline trimming amounts to 6 bases on V and 7 bases on J, with 4 as the count of junction bases outside the gene matches. Reading from cysteine to phenylalanine, the CDR3 counts 13 amino acids. Just CDR3 DNA is preserved here, 39 bases in frame from base 1. CDR1 and CDR2, looked up from the germline V gene, are SGHRS and YFSETQ. Collaborating institutions collected whole blood in K2EDTA tubes following their own protocols. For TCRbeta analysis, collaborators shipped samples in one of three forms: frozen whole blood, isolated PBMCs, or DNA extracted from either of those sample types. The immunoSEQ Assay, a bias-controlled multiplex PCR, was used to amplify TCRbeta CDR3 regions from genomic DNA. The authors' analysis ran thus. Within the assay, amplification of reference gene primers was used to estimate how many nucleated cells each sample contained. To quantify the absolute abundance of each unique TCRbeta CDR3 rearrangement, sequence reads were collapsed and filtered. For each sample, productive Simpson clonality was calculated by taking the square root of Simpson's diversity index across productive rearrangements. TCRdb stores this immuneACCESS table with in-frame sequences only. Part of the clones is absent; in the studies checked, under half of the shortfall reflects unresolved V genes, and no reason is known for the rest. The DNA gave D and trimming, while V, J and clone size come from that table. A total of 150,000 to 200,000 clones appear in this sample, approximately 90% of them only once. The ten largest clones represent 0.5% to 0.65% of the sample.

The receptor's source is a man in his fifties with acute or convalescent COVID-19. Sequenced material: peripheral blood. The chain is made from TRBV5-1 and TRBJ2-2; 9 bases in between match TRBD1. In nucleotide form, the sequence is TGCGCCAGCACTGGACAGGGGTTCGGGGAGCTGTTTTTT. This is translated as CASTGQGFGELFF.